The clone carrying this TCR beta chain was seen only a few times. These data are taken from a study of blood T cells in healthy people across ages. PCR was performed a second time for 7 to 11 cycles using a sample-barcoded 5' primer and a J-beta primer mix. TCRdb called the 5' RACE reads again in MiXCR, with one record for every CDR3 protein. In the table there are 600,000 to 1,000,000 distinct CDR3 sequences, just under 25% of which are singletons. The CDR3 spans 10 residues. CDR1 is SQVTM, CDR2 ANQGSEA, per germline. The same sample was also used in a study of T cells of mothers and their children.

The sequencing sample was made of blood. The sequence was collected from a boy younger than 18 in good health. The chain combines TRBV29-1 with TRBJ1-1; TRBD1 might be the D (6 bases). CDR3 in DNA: TGCTTGTCAGGGGAGGGTGAAGCTTTCTTT. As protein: CLSGEGEAFF.